This entry features one TCR beta chain sequence. Its antigen remains unidentified. The sample originates from a study of shared clonotypes between healthy human individuals. Study in general: Every donor yielded three CD4 naive, three CD4 memory, two CD8 naive and one CD8 memory plate. The study, taken as a whole, reports: A generally larger estimated richness was seen in naive subsets than in memory subsets.

Measured with immunoSEQ multiplex PCR; TCRdb has only the in-frame clones, and not every one. The data show about 2,200,000 clones, 85% to 95% seen once. Terminally differentiated effector memory CD45RA+ cells were excluded by CCR7 positive selection of CD45RO-negative cells. V lost 2 bases, J lost 5 bases, and 7 bases stayed unmatched. The CDR3 contains 15 residues. Germline CDR1 and CDR2: MGHDK and SYGVNS. This receptor was taken from a man aged 18 to 29 in good health. Some clones in this sample may be carry-over from other donors' samples. Sample: naive CD8+ T cells from PBMCs. The chain links TRBV25-1 to TRBJ2-5; 8 nucleotides line up with TRBD1. The CDR3 sequence: CASSEVTGGWETQYF. Here the CDR3 DNA reads TGTGCCAGCAGTGAAGTAACAGGGGGGTGGGAGACCCAGTACTTC.